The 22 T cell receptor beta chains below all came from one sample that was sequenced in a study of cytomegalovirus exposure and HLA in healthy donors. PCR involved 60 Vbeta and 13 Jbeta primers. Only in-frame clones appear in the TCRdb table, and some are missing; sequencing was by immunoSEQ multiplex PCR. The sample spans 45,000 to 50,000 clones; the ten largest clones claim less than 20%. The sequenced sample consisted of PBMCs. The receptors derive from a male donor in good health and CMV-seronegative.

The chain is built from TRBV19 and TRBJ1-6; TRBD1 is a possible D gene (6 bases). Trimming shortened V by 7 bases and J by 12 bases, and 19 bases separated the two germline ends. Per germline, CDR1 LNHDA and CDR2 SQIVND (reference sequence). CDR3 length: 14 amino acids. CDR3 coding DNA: TGTGCCAGTACCGAAGGGGGTCGAGGGAAACCCCTCCACTTT. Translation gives CASTEGGRGKPLHF.

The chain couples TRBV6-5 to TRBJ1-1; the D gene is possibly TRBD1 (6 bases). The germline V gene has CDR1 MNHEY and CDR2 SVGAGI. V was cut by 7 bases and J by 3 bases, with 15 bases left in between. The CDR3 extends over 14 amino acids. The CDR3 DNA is TGTGCCAGCAAACACAGGGTTGGGGACACTGAAGCTTTCTTT. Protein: CASKHRVGDTEAFF.

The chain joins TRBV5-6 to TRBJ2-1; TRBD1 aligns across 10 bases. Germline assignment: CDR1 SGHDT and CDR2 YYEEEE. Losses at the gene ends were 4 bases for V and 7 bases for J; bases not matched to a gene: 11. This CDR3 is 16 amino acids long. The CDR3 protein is CASSPNRGGQGNEQFF. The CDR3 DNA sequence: TGTGCCAGCAGCCCAAACCGAGGGGGACAGGGGAATGAGCAGTTCTTC. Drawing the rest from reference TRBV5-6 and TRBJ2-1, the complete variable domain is DAGVTQSPTHLIKTRGQQVTLRCSPKSGHDTVSWYQQALGQGPQFIFQYYEEEERQRGNFPDRFSGHQFPNYSSELNVNALLLGDSALYLCASSPNRGGQGNEQFFGPGTRLTVL.

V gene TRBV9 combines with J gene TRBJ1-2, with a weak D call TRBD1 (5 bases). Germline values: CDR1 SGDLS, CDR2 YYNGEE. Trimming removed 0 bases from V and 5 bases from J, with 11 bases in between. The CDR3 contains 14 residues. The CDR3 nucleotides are TGTGCCAGCAGCGTAGGCTCAGGGACTTATGGCTACACCTTC. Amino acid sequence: CASSVGSGTYGYTF.

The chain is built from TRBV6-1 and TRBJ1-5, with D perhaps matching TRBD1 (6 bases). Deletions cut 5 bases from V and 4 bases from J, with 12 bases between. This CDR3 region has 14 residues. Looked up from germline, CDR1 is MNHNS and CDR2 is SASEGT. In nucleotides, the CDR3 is TGTGCCAGCAGTAACACAGGGTTTAATCAGCCCCAGCATTTT. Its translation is CASSNTGFNQPQHF.

For the CDR3, the DNA is TGTGCCAGCAGCGTAGGGGACACCTTCCGAGGGGCCAACGTCCTGACTTTC. Translation gives CASSVGDTFRGANVLTF. V is TRBV9 and J is TRBJ2-6, with a tentative D call TRBD1 (6 bases). V lost 0 bases, J lost 4 bases, and 14 bases lay in between. The CDR3 covers 17 residues. Germline lookup yields CDR1 SGDLS and CDR2 YYNGEE.

The CDR3 nucleotides read TGTGCCAGTAGTCCACGGACAGGGGGTGTCGGTTCACCCCTCCACTTT. It is translated as CASSPRTGGVGSPLHF. The chain couples TRBV19 to TRBJ1-6; 10 bases align to TRBD1. The V gene end was trimmed by 5 bases and the J gene end by 9 bases; junction bases not matched to a gene: 10. The CDR3 length is 16 residues. Germline CDR1 LNHDA, CDR2 SQIVND (reference sequence).

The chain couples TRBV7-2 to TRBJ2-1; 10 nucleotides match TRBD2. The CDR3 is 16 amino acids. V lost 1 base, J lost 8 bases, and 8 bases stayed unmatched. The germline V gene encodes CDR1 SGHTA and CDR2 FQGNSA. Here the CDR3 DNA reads TGTGCCAGCAGCTTAGTCTTAGCGGGGGGCCAAGATGAGCAGTTCTTC. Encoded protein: CASSLVLAGGQDEQFF. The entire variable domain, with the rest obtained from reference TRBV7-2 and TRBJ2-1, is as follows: GAGVSQSPSNKVTEKGKDVELRCDPISGHTALYWYRQSLGQGLEFLIYFQGNSAPDKSGLPSDRFSAERTGGSVSTLTIQRTQQEDSAVYLCASSLVLAGGQDEQFFGPGTRLTVL.

The CDR3: CAIRKGYLGTSGGTDTQYF. CDR3 DNA sequence: TGTGCCATCAGGAAGGGATACCTCGGGACTAGCGGGGGCACAGATACGCAGTATTTT. The chain carries TRBV10-3 and TRBJ2-3; 13 bases are shared with TRBD2. V lost 6 bases, J lost 1 base, and 13 bases stayed unmatched. The CDR3 totals 19 residues. Germline V CDR1 and CDR2: ENHRY, SYGVKD.

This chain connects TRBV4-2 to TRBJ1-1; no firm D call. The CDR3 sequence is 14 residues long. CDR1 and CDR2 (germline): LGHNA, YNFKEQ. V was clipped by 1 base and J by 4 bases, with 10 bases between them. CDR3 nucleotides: TGTGCCAGCAGCCAAGCGCAGGTGACCACTGAAGCTTTCTTT. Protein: CASSQAQVTTEAFF.

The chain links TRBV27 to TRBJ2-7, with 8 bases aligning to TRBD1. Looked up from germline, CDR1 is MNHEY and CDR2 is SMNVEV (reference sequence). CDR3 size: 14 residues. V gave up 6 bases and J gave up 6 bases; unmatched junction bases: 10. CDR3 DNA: TGTGCCAGCAGATATGGACAGGGAAGGGGCGAGCAGTACTTC. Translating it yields CASRYGQGRGEQYF.

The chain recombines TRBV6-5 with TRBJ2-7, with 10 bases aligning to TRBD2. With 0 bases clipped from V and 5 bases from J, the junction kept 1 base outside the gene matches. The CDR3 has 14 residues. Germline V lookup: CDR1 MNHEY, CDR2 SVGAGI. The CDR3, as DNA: TGTGCCAGCAGTTACTCAGCGGGGGGGCACGAGCAGTACTTC. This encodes CASSYSAGGHEQYF.

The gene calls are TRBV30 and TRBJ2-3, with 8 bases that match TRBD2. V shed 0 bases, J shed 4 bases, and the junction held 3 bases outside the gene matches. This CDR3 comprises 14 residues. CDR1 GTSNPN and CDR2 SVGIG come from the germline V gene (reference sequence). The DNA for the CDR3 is TGTGCCTGGAGTGTACTCGGGGGGGCAGATACGCAGTATTTT. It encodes CAWSVLGGADTQYF.

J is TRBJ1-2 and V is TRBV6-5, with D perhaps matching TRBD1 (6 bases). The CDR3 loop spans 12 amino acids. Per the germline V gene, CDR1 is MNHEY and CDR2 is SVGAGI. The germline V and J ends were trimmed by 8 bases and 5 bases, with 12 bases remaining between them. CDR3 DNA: TGTGCCAGCGCTGACAGGAATTATGGCTACACCTTC. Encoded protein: CASADRNYGYTF.

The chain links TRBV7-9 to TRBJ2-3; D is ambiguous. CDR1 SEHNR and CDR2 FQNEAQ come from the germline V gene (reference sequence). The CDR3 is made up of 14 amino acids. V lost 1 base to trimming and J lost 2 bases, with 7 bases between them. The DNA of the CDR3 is TGTGCCAGCAGCTTAGGACACAACACAGATACGCAGTATTTT. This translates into CASSLGHNTDTQYF.

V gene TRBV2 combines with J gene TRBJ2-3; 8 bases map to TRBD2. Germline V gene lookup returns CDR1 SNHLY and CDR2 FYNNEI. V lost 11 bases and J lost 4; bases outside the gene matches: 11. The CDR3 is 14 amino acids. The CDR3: CAGGTSRSSDTQYF. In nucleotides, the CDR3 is TGTGCCGGGGGGACTAGTCGAAGCTCAGATACGCAGTATTTT.

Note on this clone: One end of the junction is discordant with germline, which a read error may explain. The CDR3 DNA is TGCAGCGTCGAAGCGAGGGATTCTTCGACTGGCTACACCTTC. It specifies CSVEARDSSTGYTF. The V gene is TRBV29-1, the J gene TRBJ1-2; D unresolved. Germline V CDR1 and CDR2: SQVTM, ANQGSEA. The CDR3 runs to 14 residues.

The CDR3 DNA reads as TGTGCCAGCAGTTACTCGGCAGGGGGAGGAACTGAAGCTTTCTTT. Its protein is CASSYSAGGGTEAFF. J is TRBJ1-1 and V is TRBV6-6; TRBD1 aligns across 7 bases. CDR1 is MNHNY and CDR2 is SVGAGI in the germline V gene (reference sequence). V lost 0 bases, J lost 5 bases, and 6 bases stayed unmatched. The CDR3 totals 15 residues.

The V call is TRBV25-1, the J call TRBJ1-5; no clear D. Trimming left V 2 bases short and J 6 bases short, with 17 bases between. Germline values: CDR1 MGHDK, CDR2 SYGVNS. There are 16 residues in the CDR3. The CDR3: CASSEGGIGAGQPQHF. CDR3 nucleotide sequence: TGTGCCAGCAGTGAAGGAGGGATCGGAGCGGGTCAGCCCCAGCATTTT. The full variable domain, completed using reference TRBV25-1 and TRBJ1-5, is EADIYQTPRYLVIGTGKKITLECSQTMGHDKMYWYQQDPGMELHLIHYSYGVNSTEKGDLSSESTVSRIRTEHFPLTLESARPSHTSQYLCASSEGGIGAGQPQHFGDGTRLSIL.

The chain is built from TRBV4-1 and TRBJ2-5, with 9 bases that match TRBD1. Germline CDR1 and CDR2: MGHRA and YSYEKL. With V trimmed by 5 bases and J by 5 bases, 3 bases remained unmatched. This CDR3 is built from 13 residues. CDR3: CASSGQGMETQYF. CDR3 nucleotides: TGCGCCAGCAGCGGACAGGGGATGGAGACCCAGTACTTC.

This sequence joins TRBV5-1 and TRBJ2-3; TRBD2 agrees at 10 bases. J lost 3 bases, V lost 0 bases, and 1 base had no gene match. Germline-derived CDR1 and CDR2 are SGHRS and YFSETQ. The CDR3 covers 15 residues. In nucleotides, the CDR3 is TGCGCCAGCAGCTTGGCGGGACTAGCGACAGATACGCAGTATTTT. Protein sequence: CASSLAGLATDTQYF. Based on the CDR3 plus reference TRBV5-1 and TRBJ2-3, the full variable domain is KAGVTQTPRYLIKTRGQQVTLSCSPISGHRSVSWYQQTPGQGLQFLFEYFSETQRNKGNFPGRFSGRQFSNSRSEMNVSTLELGDSALYLCASSLAGLATDTQYFGPGTRLTVL.

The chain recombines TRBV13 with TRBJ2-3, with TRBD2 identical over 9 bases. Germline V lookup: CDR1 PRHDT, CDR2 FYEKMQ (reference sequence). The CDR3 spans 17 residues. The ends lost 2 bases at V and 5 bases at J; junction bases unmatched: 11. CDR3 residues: CASSLTGGGAIGDTQYF. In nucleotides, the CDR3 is TGTGCCAGCAGCTTAACCGGCGGGGGGGCCATTGGAGATACGCAGTATTTT.